This TCR beta chain was found in a study of CXCR3-negative and CXCR3-positive naive CD8 T cells. This CDR3 has 13 residues. CDR1 and CDR2 from the germline V gene are SQVTM and ANQGSEA. With UMI labels, 5' RACE was used to prepare the TRB cDNA libraries. No DNA is given; TCRdb re-called the 5' RACE reads and lists each CDR3 protein once. Recorded for this sample: about 45,000 distinct CDR3 sequences. This chain connects TRBV29-1 to TRBJ2-2; as DNA is missing, the TRBD1 call by TCRdb cannot be tested. Sequences were obtained from memory CD8+ T cells from blood. The sequence derives from a human donor in good health. Some clones in this sample may be carry-over from other donors' samples. CDR3: CSGTGVWTGELFF.